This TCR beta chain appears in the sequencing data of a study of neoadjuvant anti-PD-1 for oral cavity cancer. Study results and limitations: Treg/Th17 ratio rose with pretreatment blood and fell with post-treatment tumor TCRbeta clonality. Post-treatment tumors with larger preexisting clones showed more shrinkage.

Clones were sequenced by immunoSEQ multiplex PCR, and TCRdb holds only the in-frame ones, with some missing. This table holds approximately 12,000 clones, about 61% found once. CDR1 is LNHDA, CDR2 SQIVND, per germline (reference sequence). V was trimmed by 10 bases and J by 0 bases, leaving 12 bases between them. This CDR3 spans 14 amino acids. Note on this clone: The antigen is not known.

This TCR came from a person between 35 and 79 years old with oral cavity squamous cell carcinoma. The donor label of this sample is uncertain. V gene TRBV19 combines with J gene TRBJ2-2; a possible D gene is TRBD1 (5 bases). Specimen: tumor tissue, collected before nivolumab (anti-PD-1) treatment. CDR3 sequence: CATPQGANTGELFF. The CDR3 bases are TGTGCCACCCCTCAGGGCGCGAACACCGGGGAGCTGTTTTTT.